This entry is about one T cell receptor beta chain. What it binds is unknown. This sample was included in a study of cytomegalovirus exposure and HLA in healthy donors. Across the study: Early released data had about 80 million unique TCRs, all coming from HLA-typed donors. Study-wide results and limits: In a later analysis, a genetic analysis reported fewer productive-TCR N-insertions in an Asian-associated ancestry cluster than the cohort average.

PCR primers comprised 60 Vbeta and 13 Jbeta primers. Per the original methods: Counted up in a later analysis, unique TCR beta chains came to some 82 million, with around 11 million shared. The method was immunoSEQ multiplex PCR; TCRdb's version includes in-frame clones alone and lacks a portion of them. V and J calls plus clone size are reproduced from that table; the DNA served to infer D and trimming. The table shows some 210,000 clones, with around 86% occurring only once. The V gene's germline CDR1 is GTSNPN and CDR2 SVGIG (reference sequence). The trim removed 4 bases at V and 5 bases at J, leaving 5 bases unmatched. The CDR3 sequence is 13 residues long.

The chain links TRBV30 to TRBJ2-1, with 7 bases that match TRBD2. The clonotype originates from a man aged 25-40 years in good health and CMV-seronegative. The sample was PBMCs. CDR3 coding DNA: TGTGCCTGGAATAAGGGACTAAACAATGAGCAGTTCTTC. This sequence encodes CAWNKGLNNEQFF.